The clone carrying this TCR beta chain showed up just once. Antigen: not known. Naive CD8 populations comprised CD45RO-negative cells positively selected for CCR7, excluding terminally differentiated effector memory CD45RA+ cells. This entry is derived from a study of shared clonotypes between healthy human individuals. Study conclusions and caveats: The sharing of about 5.3% of naive CD4 clonotypes was seen across several donors.

The germline V gene encodes CDR1 SGHVS and CDR2 FQNEAQ. Deletions cut 1 base from V and 4 bases from J, with 11 bases between. The CDR3 runs 15 residues. Assay: immunoSEQ multiplex PCR; the TCRdb copy retains only in-frame clones and omits some. The profile shows a few million clones, just under 95% of them singletons. The rearrangement uses TRBV7-8 and TRBJ1-5; no firm D call. Sequenced input: naive CD8+ T cells from PBMCs. This TCR was sampled from a man aged 18-30 years in good health. Some clones in this sample may be carry-over from other donors' samples. CDR3 DNA: TGTGCCAGCAGCTTAGAGGCGGCAGCAAATCAGCCCCAGCATTTT. Translation: CASSLEAAANQPQHF.